The sequence of this T cell receptor (beta chain) was determined in a study of cytotoxic CD8 clonotypes in ibrutinib-treated CLL. General study results and limits: Elevated clonality accompanied ibrutinib response, with a return toward baseline values at progression. Public clonotypes were seen rarely and were contracted or stable on treatment. Clonality measured at baseline exceeded age-matched healthy donors, tracking circulating CD8+ T-cell counts.

As concerns this clone: Its cognate antigen is unknown.

The CDR3 contains 13 residues. The V gene's germline CDR1 is MNHNY and CDR2 SVGAGI (reference sequence). V lost 5 bases, J lost 1 base, and 8 bases lay in between. Deep sequencing aimed at 1 in 200,000 to 1 in 1 million T cells' resolution. Assay: immunoSEQ multiplex PCR; the TCRdb copy retains only in-frame clones and omits some. The sample carries about 17,000 clones, approximately 60% recorded once. This sequence originates from a human donor with chronic lymphocytic leukemia. V and J are TRBV6-6 and TRBJ1-2; no definite D call. The source was PBMCs, collected after 12 months of ibrutinib treatment. CDR3 nucleotide sequence: TGTGCCAGCAGTCGTACTTTTAACTATGGCTACACCTTC. Amino acids: CASSRTFNYGYTF.